These T cell receptor beta chains were read from a single sample in a study of T cells in Graves' hyperthyroidism and ophthalmopathy. Each CDR3 protein is one row after TCRdb ran MiXCR on the multiplex PCR reads. This repertoire shows about 350,000 distinct CDR3 sequences, roughly 15% found once; its top ten account for 30% to 35%. Sequenced material: blood. The receptors were gathered from a woman in her forties with Graves' ophthalmopathy. CDR3s include the opening cysteine and the closing phenylalanine or tryptophan. The order of the fields is V gene, clone size, J gene, D gene, CDR3 protein, CDR3 DNA. D genes are given only for firm matches. Only some rows state a clone size, as once, few, many or a class for expanded clones.

TRBV28	many	TRBJ2-4	TRBD2	CASSAASGRAFIDIQYF	TGTGCCAGCAGTGCCGCCAGCGGGAGGGCGTTTATTGACATTCAGTACTTC
TRBV7-8	many	TRBJ2-5	TRBD1	CASSWGTGFTETQYF	TGTGCCAGCAGCTGGGGGACAGGGTTCACGGAGACCCAGTACTTC
TRBV6-1	many	TRBJ1-6	.	CASSDWQGNSPLHF	TGTGCCAGCAGTGATTGGCAGGGTAATTCACCCCTCCACTTT
TRBV25-1	many	TRBJ1-2	.	CASSDSSGTPKIDYGYTF	TGTGCCAGCAGTGATTCGTCCGGGACACCCAAAATTGACTATGGCTACACCTTC
TRBV6-1	many	TRBJ1-1	.	CAIQVNTEAFF	TGTGCCATACAGGTGAACACTGAAGCTTTCTTT
TRBV12-3/TRBV12-4	.	TRBJ1-6	TRBD1	CASSLGQGWAPLHF	TGTGCCAGCAGTCTTGGACAGGGTTGGGCACCCCTCCACTTT
TRBV18	.	TRBJ2-7	.	CASSPQDREQYF	TGTGCCAGCTCACCACAAGATCGGGAGCAGTACTTC
TRBV11-2	many	TRBJ2-1	.	CASSPRRGAYNEQFF	TGTGCCAGCAGTCCGAGGAGGGGCGCCTACAATGAGCAGTTCTTC
TRBV7-6	few	TRBJ1-5	.	CASSRNSNQPQHF	TGTGCCAGCAGCAGGAATAGCAATCAGCCCCAGCATTTT
TRBV19	few	TRBJ1-2	TRBD1	CASSPRDSHFKIYGYTF	TGTGCCAGTAGCCCTCGGGACAGCCACTTTAAAATTTATGGCTACACCTTC
TRBV19	few	TRBJ1-5	.	CASSIDPRVVGNQPQHF	TGTGCCAGTAGTATAGATCCCAGGGTAGTAGGTAATCAGCCCCAGCATTTT
TRBV6-1	many	TRBJ1-1	.	CASSRGSGVGTEAFF	TGTGCCAGCAGCCGGGGCTCGGGGGTTGGCACTGAAGCTTTCTTT
TRBV6-1	many	TRBJ2-1	TRBD1	CASSEGTGAGNEQFF	TGTGCCAGCAGTGAGGGGACAGGGGCTGGCAATGAGCAGTTCTTC
TRBV28	.	TRBJ1-3	.	CASRRGRGGNTIYF	TGTGCCAGCAGGCGGGGTCGCGGTGGAAACACCATATATTTT
TRBV5-1	.	TRBJ1-1	TRBD1	CASSQGQGVLPTEAFF	TGCGCCAGCAGCCAGGGACAGGGGGTGTTGCCCACTGAAGCTTTCTTT
TRBV5-6	many	TRBJ2-7	.	CASSFERGEQYF	TGTGCCAGCAGCTTTGAACGGGGCGAGCAGTACTTC
TRBV11-2	many	TRBJ2-2	TRBD2	CASSRAGGSNTGELFF	TGTGCCAGCAGTCGAGCGGGAGGTTCGAACACCGGGGAGCTGTTTTTT
TRBV6-1	.	TRBJ2-4	TRBD1	CASRRTGFENIQYF	TGTGCCAGCAGACGGACAGGGTTCGAAAACATTCAGTACTTC
TRBV9	.	TRBJ2-3	TRBD2	CASSVESSGRGTDTQYF	TGTGCCAGCAGCGTAGAGTCTAGCGGGAGGGGCACAGATACGCAGTATTTT
TRBV10-3	many	TRBJ2-7	TRBD1	CAISESGQGGEQYF	TGTGCCATCAGTGAGTCGGGACAGGGAGGCGAGCAGTACTTC
TRBV11-2	many	TRBJ2-2	TRBD1	CASSRDRVLTGELFF	TGTGCCAGCAGCCGGGACAGGGTCCTCACCGGGGAGCTGTTTTTT
TRBV19	.	TRBJ1-2	.	CASRPLGGLSLGYTF	TGTGCCAGTAGACCCCTGGGAGGCCTTTCCCTTGGCTACACCTTC
TRBV6-1	.	TRBJ2-6	.	CASSPADSGLIPTSGANVLTF	TGTGCCAGTTCCCCCGCCGATTCAGGGCTCATCCCAACTAGTGGGGCCAACGTCCTGACTTTC
TRBV4-1	once	TRBJ1-2	.	CASSQEGVRGYGYTF	TGCGCCAGCAGCCAGGAAGGGGTACGGGGCTATGGCTACACCTTC
TRBV6-1	many	TRBJ1-6	TRBD1	CASSPGTGVLPLHF	TGTGCCAGCAGTCCAGGGACAGGGGTATTACCCCTCCACTTT
TRBV6-2/TRBV6-3	many	TRBJ2-5	TRBD1	CASCNPGQLGETQYF	TGTGCCAGCTGTAATCCGGGACAGCTTGGAGAGACCCAGTACTTC
TRBV29-1	.	TRBJ1-1	.	CSVKRNTEAFF	TGCAGCGTGAAAAGAAACACTGAAGCTTTCTTT
TRBV6-1	many	TRBJ2-6	.	CASKGAGGANVLTF	TGTGCCAGCAAAGGCGCCGGTGGGGCCAACGTCCTGACTTTC
TRBV7-9	.	TRBJ2-5	.	CASSPPDRFQETQYF	TGTGCCAGCAGCCCCCCCGACAGGTTCCAAGAGACCCAGTACTTC
TRBV11-2	.	TRBJ2-5	.	CASSHRRTQETQYF	TGTGCCAGCAGCCATAGACGGACTCAAGAGACCCAGTACTTC
TRBV20-1	.	TRBJ2-3	TRBD2	CSAPNSGGADTQYF	TGCAGTGCTCCCAATAGCGGGGGGGCAGATACGCAGTATTTT
TRBV24-1	many	TRBJ1-3	TRBD1	CATSDPPGGSGSGNTIYF	TGTGCCACCAGTGACCCGCCAGGGGGATCCGGCTCTGGAAACACCATATATTTT
TRBV6-2/TRBV6-3	many	TRBJ2-5	.	CASNDQGGANQETQYF	TGTGCCAGCAACGACCAAGGCGGAGCGAATCAAGAGACCCAGTACTTC
TRBV27	many	TRBJ2-1	TRBD2	CASSPGTSGSNEQFF	TGTGCCAGCAGTCCGGGGACTAGCGGGAGCAATGAGCAGTTCTTC
TRBV5-5	few	TRBJ1-5	TRBD1	CASSTGQVNQPQHF	TGTGCCAGCAGCACCGGACAGGTCAATCAGCCCCAGCATTTT
TRBV30	.	TRBJ2-7	TRBD1	CAWKRQGNEQYF	TGTGCCTGGAAAAGACAGGGAAACGAGCAGTACTTC
TRBV7-2	many	TRBJ2-7	TRBD1	CASSRDRGNREQYF	TGTGCCAGCAGCCGGGACAGGGGGAATCGCGAGCAGTACTTC
TRBV20-1	.	TRBJ2-7	.	CSAKKTGSYEQYF	TGCAGTGCTAAAAAGACGGGGTCCTACGAGCAGTACTTC
TRBV7-6	few	TRBJ2-5	TRBD1	CASSSSPNRGETQYF	TGTGCCAGCAGCTCGAGCCCCAACAGGGGGGAGACCCAGTACTTC
TRBV29-1	many	TRBJ1-2	.	CSVDRTELLYGYTF	TGCAGCGTTGATAGGACAGAGCTACTGTATGGCTACACCTTC
TRBV6-1	.	TRBJ1-2	.	CASSPTQTGFSSYGYTF	TGTGCCAGCTCCCCCACCCAAACAGGGTTCAGTAGCTATGGCTACACCTTC
TRBV11-2	many	TRBJ1-5	.	CASSLQTGNQPQHF	TGTGCCAGCAGCTTACAGACAGGTAATCAGCCCCAGCATTTT
TRBV29-1	many	TRBJ1-1	.	CSVVSRGDTEAFF	TGCAGCGTTGTGAGCCGAGGGGACACTGAAGCTTTCTTT
TRBV11-1	many	TRBJ2-1	.	CASSLGVDEQFF	TGTGCCAGCAGCTTAGGGGTGGATGAGCAGTTCTTC
TRBV7-9	many	TRBJ1-4	.	CASRQPGFGEKLFF	TGTGCCAGCAGGCAACCGGGATTTGGGGAAAAACTGTTTTTT
TRBV7-9	few	TRBJ1-1	.	CASSLGNTEASF	TGTGCCAGCAGTTTAGGCAACACTGAAGCTTCCTTT
TRBV5-1	few	TRBJ1-5	.	CASSLVPQEQPQHF	TGCGCCAGCAGCTTGGTCCCCCAGGAACAGCCCCAGCATTTT
TRBV7-9	.	TRBJ1-5	.	CASSPSEGPNQPQHF	TGTGCCAGCAGCCCCTCGGAAGGGCCCAATCAGCCCCAGCATTTT
TRBV24-1	.	TRBJ2-2	.	CATSDTGRGRDTGELFF	TGTGCCACCAGTGATACGGGCCGGGGTCGTGACACCGGGGAGCTGTTTTTT
TRBV10-3	few	TRBJ2-7	.	CAISEGQGMNEQYF	TGTGCCATCAGTGAGGGGCAGGGGATGAACGAGCAGTACTTC